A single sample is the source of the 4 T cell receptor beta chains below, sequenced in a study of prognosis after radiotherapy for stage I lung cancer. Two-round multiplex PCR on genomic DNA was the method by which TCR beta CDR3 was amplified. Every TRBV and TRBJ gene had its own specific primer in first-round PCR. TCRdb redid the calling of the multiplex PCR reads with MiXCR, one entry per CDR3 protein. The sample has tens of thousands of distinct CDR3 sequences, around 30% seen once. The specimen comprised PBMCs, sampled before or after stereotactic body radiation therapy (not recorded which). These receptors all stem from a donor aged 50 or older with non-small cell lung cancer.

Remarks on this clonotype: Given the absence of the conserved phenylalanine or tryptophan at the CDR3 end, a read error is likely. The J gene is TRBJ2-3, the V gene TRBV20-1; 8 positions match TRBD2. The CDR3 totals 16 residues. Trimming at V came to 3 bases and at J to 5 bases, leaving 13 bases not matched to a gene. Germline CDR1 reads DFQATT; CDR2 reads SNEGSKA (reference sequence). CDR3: CSASSTSGGARDTQYL. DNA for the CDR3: TGCAGTGCTAGCAGTACTAGCGGTGGGGCCCGAGATACGCAGTATCTT.

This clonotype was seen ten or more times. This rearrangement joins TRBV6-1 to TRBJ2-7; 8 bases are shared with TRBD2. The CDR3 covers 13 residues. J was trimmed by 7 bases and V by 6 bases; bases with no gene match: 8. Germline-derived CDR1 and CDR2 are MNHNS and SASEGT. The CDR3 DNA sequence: TGTGCCAGCAGGCGAACCGGGGGGGTTGAGCAGTACTTC. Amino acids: CASRRTGGVEQYF.

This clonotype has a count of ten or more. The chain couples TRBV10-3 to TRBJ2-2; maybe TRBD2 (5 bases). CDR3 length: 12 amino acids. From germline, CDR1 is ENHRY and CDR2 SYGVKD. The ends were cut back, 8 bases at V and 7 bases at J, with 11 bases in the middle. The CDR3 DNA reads TGTGCCATCGGGCAGGCGGGCGGGGAGCTGTTTTTT. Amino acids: CAIGQAGGELFF.

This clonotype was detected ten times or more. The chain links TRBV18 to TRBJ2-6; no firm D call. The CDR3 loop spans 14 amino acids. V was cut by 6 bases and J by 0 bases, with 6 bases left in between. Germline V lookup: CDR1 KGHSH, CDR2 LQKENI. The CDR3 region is CASSVDSGANVLTF. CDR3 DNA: TGTGCCAGCTCGGTGGACTCTGGGGCCAACGTCCTGACTTTC.